This TCR beta chain was identified in a study of blood T cell repertoires in COVID-19 (dated by TCRdb to the early 2020s). Context from the whole study: Samples covering the acute and convalescent phases of COVID-19 were provided by collaborators in the United States, Italy and Spain. The repertoires were made available in a free public database intended to serve as a resource for research on the immune response to SARS-CoV-2. The material from the prospective study consisted of cDNA or gDNA derived from T cells, B-cell-depleted T cells, or PBMCs. Deeply sampled blood TCRbeta repertoires from subjects exposed to, actively infected with, or recovered from COVID-19 were included in the dataset. Where HLA class I and class II types were available, the types were taken from metadata supplied by the sample provider, not from assay-based typing. A de-identified subject ID, COVID-19 status, age in years and sex were almost always included in the sample metadata. Samples were obtained from the ongoing ImmuneRACE study (first 160 participants) and from 1,000 to 1,500 subjects provided by 6 global collaborators. What the research found in general, with its limitations: The quantity of clinical and demographic metadata differed by source and by participant and was supplied without curation.

Each collaborating institution followed its own protocols to collect whole blood in K2EDTA tubes. Collaborator samples were shipped for TCRbeta analysis as frozen whole blood, isolated PBMCs, or DNA extracted from either sample type. With regard to this clone: Its recognized antigen is unknown. No per-base quality is available; no much larger clone lies one base away.

TCRbeta CDR3 regions were amplified from genomic DNA by means of the immunoSEQ Assay, a bias-controlled multiplex PCR. The authors' pipeline ran thus. Nucleated cell counts per sample were estimated from amplification of reference gene primers within the assay. To quantify the absolute abundance of each unique TCRbeta CDR3 rearrangement, sequence reads were collapsed and filtered. For each sample, productive Simpson clonality was calculated by taking the square root of Simpson's diversity index across productive rearrangements. The immuneACCESS repertoire file appears here via TCRdb, limited to in-frame rearrangements. These files lack a portion of the clones; in checked studies, under half of the deficit traces to unresolved V genes, and the cause of the others is not known. V and J calls and clone size are those listed in that table; D and trimming were worked out from the DNA. The sample table records about 360,000 clones; around 87% of these occur just once. The top ten clones comprise roughly 3.1% of the sample.

V gives up 2 bases and J gives up 6 bases, and the segment between their germline ends measures 23 bases. As encoded in the germline V gene (reference sequence), CDR1 is MNHEY while CDR2 is SMNVEV. The CDR3 holds 17 amino acids from the cysteine to the phenylalanine. The sequence is cut down to CDR3 DNA, 51 bases in frame from base 1. The receptor's source is a human donor in a cohort sampled during active COVID-19. The sequenced material came from peripheral blood. The chain uses TRBV27 and TRBJ2-7, and TRBD2 may be the D gene, going by 7 matching bases. The nucleotides are TGTGCCAGCAGTTTAGGACCCTTAGCGGGCGGGGGCGGCGAGCAGTACTTC. The translation is CASSLGPLAGGGGEQYF.